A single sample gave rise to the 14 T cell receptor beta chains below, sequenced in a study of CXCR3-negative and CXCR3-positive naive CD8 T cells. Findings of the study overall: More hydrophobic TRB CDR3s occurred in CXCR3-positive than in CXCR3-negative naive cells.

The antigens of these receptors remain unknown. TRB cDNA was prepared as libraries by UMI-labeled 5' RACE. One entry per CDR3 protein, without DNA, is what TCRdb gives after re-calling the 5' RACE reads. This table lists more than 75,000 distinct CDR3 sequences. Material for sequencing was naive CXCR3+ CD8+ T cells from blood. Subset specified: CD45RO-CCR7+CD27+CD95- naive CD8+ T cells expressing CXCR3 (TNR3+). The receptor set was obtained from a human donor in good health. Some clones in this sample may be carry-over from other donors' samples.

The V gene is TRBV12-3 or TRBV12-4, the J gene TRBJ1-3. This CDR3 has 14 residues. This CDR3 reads CASTQSGKRNTIYF.

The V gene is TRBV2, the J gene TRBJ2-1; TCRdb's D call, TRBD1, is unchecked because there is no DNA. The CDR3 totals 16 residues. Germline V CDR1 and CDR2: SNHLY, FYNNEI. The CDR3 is CASSEGLSWGSDEQFF. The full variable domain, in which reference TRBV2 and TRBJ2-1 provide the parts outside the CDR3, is EPEVTQTPSHQVTQMGQEVILRCVPISNHLYFYWYRQILGQKVEFLVSFYNNEISEKSEIFDDQFSVERPDGSNFTLKIRSTKLEDSAMYFCASSEGLSWGSDEQFFGPGTRLTVL.

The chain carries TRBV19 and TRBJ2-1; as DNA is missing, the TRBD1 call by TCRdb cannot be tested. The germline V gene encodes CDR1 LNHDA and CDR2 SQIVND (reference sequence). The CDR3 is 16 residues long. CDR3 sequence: CASTPRGMKLYNEQFF. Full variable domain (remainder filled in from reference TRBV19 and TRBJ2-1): DGGITQSPKYLFRKEGQNVTLSCEQNLNHDAMYWYRQDPGQGLRLIYYSQIVNDFQKGDIAEGYSVSREKKESFPLTVTSAQKNPTAFYLCASTPRGMKLYNEQFFGPGTRLTVL.

The CDR3: CSVDGVDREYEQYF. The chain carries TRBV29-1 and TRBJ2-7; lacking DNA, the TRBD1 call made by TCRdb goes unchecked. This CDR3 spans 14 amino acids. Germline V gene lookup returns CDR1 SQVTM and CDR2 ANQGSEA.

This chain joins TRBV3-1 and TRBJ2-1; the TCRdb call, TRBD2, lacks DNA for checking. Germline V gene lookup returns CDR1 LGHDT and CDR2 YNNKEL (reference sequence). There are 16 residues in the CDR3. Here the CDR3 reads CASSQDDLAGVKEQFF.

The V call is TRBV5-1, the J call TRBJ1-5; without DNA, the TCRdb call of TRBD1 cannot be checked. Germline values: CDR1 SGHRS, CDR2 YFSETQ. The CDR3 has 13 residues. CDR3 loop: CASPGQHNQPQHF. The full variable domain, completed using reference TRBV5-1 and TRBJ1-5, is KAGVTQTPRYLIKTRGQQVTLSCSPISGHRSVSWYQQTPGQGLQFLFEYFSETQRNKGNFPGRFSGRQFSNSRSEMNVSTLELGDSALYLCASPGQHNQPQHFGDGTRLSIL.

The CDR3 region is CASVQGDTEAFF. V is TRBV6-5 and J is TRBJ1-1; the TCRdb call, TRBD1, lacks DNA for checking. Germline V gene sequence: CDR1 MNHEY, CDR2 SVGAGI. The CDR3 has 12 amino acids.

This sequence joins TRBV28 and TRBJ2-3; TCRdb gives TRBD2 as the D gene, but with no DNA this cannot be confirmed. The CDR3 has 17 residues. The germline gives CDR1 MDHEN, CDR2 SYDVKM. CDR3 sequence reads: CASSFSPIAGSTDTQYF.

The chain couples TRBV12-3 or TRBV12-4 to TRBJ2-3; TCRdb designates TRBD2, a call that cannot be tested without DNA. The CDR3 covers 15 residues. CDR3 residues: CASLRAGDPTDTQYF.

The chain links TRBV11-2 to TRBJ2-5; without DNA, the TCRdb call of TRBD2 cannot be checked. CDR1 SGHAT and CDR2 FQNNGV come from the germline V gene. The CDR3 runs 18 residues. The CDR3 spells CASSVTPLAGVIQETQYF.

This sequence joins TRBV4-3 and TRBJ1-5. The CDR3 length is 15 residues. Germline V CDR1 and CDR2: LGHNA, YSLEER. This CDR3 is CASSQYRYSNQPQHF.

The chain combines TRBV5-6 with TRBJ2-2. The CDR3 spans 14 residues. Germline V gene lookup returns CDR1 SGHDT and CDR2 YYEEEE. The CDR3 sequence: CASSLGSNTGELFF. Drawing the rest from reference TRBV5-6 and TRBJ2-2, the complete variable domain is DAGVTQSPTHLIKTRGQQVTLRCSPKSGHDTVSWYQQALGQGPQFIFQYYEEEERQRGNFPDRFSGHQFPNYSSELNVNALLLGDSALYLCASSLGSNTGELFFGEGSRLTVL.

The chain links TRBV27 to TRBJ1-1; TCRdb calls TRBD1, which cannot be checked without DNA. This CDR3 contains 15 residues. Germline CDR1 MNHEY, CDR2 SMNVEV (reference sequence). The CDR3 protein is CASSYPLGAVTEAFF.

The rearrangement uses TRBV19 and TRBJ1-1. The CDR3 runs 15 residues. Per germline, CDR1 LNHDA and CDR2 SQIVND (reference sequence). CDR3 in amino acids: CASSIGQSGNTEAFF. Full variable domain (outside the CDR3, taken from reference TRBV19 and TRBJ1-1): DGGITQSPKYLFRKEGQNVTLSCEQNLNHDAMYWYRQDPGQGLRLIYYSQIVNDFQKGDIAEGYSVSREKKESFPLTVTSAQKNPTAFYLCASSIGQSGNTEAFFGQGTRLTVV.